This T cell receptor (beta chain) is drawn from a study of T cell responses to AZD1222 COVID-19 vaccine. This CDR3 spans 14 amino acids. Germline loops: CDR1 MNHNS, CDR2 SASEGT. Trimming pared 2 bases from V and 8 bases from J, leaving 15 bases between. Using immunoSEQ multiplex PCR, the repertoire was profiled, and TCRdb retains in-frame clones only, with some absent. This table holds some 160,000 clones, around 90% found once. This chain links TRBV6-1 with TRBJ1-1; tentatively, D is TRBD1 (6 bases). Sample: peripheral blood, taken 28 days after the second AZD1222 dose. This sequence originates from an adult who received the AZD1222 COVID-19 vaccine. The DNA of the CDR3 is TGTGCCAGCAGTGAAACAGGGAAGGGGAACGAAGCTTTCTTT. It is translated as CASSETGKGNEAFF.